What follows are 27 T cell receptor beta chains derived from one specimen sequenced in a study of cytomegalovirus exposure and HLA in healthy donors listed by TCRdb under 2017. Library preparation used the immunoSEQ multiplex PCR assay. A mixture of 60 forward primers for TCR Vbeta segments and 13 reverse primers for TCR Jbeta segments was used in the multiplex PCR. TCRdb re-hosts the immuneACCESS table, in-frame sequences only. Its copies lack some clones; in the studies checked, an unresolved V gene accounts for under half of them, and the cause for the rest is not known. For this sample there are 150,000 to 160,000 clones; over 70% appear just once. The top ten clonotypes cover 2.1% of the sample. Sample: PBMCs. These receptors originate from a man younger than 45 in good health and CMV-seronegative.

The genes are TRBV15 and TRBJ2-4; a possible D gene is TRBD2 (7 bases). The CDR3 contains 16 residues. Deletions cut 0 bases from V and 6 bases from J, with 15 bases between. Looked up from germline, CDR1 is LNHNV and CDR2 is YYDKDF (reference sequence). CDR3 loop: CATSRDMRGGRNIQYF. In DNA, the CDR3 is TGTGCCACCAGCAGAGATATGAGGGGGGGGAGAAACATTCAGTACTTC.

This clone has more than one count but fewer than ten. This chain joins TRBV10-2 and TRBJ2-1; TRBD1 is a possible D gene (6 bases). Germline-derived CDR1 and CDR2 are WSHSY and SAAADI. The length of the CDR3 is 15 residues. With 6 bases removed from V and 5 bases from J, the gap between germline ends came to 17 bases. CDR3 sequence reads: CASSPVQGNDNEQFF. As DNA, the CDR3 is TGCGCCAGCAGCCCCGTACAGGGAAATGACAATGAGCAGTTCTTC.

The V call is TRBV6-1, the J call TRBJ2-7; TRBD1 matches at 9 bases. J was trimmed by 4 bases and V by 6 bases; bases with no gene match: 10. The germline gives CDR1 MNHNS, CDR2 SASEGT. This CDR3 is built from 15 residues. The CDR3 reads CASRTGDREEYEQYF. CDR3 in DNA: TGTGCCAGCAGAACTGGGGACAGGGAAGAATACGAGCAGTACTTC.

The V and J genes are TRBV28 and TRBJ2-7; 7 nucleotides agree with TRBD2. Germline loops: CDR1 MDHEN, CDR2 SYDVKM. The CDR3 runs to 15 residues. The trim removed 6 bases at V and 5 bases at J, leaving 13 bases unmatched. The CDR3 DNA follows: TGTGCCAGCAGCCACCCTCGGGGAGGGAACAACGAGCAGTACTTC. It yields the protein CASSHPRGGNNEQYF.

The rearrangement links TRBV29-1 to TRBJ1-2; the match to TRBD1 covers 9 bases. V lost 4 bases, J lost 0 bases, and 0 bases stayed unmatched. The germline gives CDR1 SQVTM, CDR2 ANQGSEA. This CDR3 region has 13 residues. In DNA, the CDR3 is TGCAGCGTTGGACAGGGGGCTAACTATGGCTACACCTTC. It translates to CSVGQGANYGYTF. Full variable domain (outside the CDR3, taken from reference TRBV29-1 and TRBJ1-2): SAVISQKPSRDICQRGTSLTIQCQVDSQVTMMFWYRQQPGQSLTLIATANQGSEATYESGFVIDKFPISRPNLTFSTLTVSNMSPEDSSIYLCSVGQGANYGYTFGSGTRLTVV.

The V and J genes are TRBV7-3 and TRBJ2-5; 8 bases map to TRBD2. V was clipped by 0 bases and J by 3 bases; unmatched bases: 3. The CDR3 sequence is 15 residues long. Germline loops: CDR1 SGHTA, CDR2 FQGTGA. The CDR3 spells CASSLTGRGEETQYF. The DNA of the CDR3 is TGTGCCAGCAGCTTAACGGGGCGGGGGGAAGAGACCCAGTACTTC.

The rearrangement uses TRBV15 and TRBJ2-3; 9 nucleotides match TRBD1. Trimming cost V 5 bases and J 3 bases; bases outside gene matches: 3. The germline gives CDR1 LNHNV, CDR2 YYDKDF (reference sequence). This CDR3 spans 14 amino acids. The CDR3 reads CATSWDRATDTQYF. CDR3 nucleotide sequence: TGTGCCACCAGCTGGGACAGGGCTACAGATACGCAGTATTTT.

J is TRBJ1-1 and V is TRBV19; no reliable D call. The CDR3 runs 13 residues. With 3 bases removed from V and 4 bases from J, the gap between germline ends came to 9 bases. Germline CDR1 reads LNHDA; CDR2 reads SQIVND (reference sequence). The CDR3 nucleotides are TGTGCCAGTAGTATCGCAGCGCTCACTGAAGCTTTCTTT. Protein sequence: CASSIAALTEAFF.

DNA of the CDR3: TGTGCCAGCAGCGCAAACGGGGAGAGTGGCTACACCTTC. Translating it yields CASSANGESGYTF. The chain links TRBV7-3 to TRBJ1-2; no definite D call. CDR1 is SGHTA, CDR2 FQGTGA, per germline. CDR3 length: 13 amino acids. Trimming removed 5 bases at V and 7 bases at J, with 14 bases between.

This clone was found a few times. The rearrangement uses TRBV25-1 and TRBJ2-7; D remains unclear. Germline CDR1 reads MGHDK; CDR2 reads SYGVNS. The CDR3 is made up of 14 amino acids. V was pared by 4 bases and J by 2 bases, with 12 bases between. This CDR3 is CASSGPKGAYEQYF. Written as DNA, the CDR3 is TGTGCCAGCAGTGGACCCAAAGGAGCCTACGAGCAGTACTTC.

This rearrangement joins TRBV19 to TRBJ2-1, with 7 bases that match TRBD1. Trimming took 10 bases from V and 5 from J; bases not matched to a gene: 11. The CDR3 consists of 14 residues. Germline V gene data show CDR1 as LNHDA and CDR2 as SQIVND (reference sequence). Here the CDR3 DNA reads TGTGCCACCAACCGGGACAGAGGGAACAATGAGCAGTTCTTC. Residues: CATNRDRGNNEQFF. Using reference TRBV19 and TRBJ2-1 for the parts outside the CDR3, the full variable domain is DGGITQSPKYLFRKEGQNVTLSCEQNLNHDAMYWYRQDPGQGLRLIYYSQIVNDFQKGDIAEGYSVSREKKESFPLTVTSAQKNPTAFYLCATNRDRGNNEQFFGPGTRLTVL.

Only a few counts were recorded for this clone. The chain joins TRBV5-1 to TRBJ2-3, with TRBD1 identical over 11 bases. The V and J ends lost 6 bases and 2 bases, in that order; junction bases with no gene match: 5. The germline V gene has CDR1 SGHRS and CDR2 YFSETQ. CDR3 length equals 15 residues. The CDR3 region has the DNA TGCGCCAGCACAGGACAGGGGGCCATCACAGATACGCAGTATTTT. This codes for CASTGQGAITDTQYF.

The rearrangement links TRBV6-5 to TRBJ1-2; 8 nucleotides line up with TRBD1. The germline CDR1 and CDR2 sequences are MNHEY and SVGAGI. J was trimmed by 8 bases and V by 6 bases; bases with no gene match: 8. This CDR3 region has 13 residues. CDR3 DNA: TGTGCCAGCAGGAAACAGGGGGATGGGGGCTACACCTTC. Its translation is CASRKQGDGGYTF.

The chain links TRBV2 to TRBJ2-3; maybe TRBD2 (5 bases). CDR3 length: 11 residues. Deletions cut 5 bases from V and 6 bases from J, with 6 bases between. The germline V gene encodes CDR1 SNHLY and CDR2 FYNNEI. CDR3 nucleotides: TGTGCCAGCAGTACTAGGGATACGCAGTATTTT. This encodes CASSTRDTQYF.

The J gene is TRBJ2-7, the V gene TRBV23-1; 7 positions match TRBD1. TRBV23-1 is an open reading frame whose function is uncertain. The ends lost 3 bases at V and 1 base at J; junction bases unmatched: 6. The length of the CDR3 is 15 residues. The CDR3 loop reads CASSHIQGSSYEQYF. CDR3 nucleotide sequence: TGCGCCAGCAGTCACATACAGGGGAGTTCCTACGAGCAGTACTTC.

The CDR3, as DNA: TGTGCCAGCAGCTCTCAAACAGGGGAAAAACTGTTTTTT. It yields the protein CASSSQTGEKLFF. V is TRBV9 and J is TRBJ1-4; the D gene is possibly TRBD1 (6 bases). The CDR3 runs 13 residues. Germline values: CDR1 SGDLS, CDR2 YYNGEE. Trimming removed 4 bases from V and 8 bases from J, with 12 bases in between.

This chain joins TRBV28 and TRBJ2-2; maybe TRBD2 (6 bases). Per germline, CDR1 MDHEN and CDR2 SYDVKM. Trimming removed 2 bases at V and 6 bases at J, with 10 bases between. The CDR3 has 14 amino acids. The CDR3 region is CASSLGTVAGELFF. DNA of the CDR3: TGTGCCAGCAGTTTAGGGACTGTGGCCGGGGAGCTGTTTTTT.

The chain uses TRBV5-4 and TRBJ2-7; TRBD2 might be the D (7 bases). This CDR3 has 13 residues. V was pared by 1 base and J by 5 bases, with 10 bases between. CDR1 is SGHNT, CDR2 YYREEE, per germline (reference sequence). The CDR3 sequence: CASSLRGGDEQYF. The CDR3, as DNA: TGTGCCAGCAGCTTGCGCGGGGGCGACGAGCAGTACTTC.

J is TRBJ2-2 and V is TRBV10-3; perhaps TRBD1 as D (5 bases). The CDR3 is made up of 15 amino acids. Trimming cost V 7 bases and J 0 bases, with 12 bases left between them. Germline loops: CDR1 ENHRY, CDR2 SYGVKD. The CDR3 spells CAINPGQTNTGELFF. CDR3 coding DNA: TGTGCCATCAACCCCGGACAAACGAACACCGGGGAGCTGTTTTTT.

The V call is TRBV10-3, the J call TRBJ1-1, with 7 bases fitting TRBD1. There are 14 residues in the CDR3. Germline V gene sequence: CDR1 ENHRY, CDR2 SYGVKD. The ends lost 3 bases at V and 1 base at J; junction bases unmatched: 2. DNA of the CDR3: TGTGCCATCAGTGAAGGGACAGCGAACACTGAAGCTTTCTTT. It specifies CAISEGTANTEAFF.

CDR3 bases: TGTGCCAGCAGTGAATGGGGCAGCATGAACACTGAAGCTTTCTTT. The encoded protein is CASSEWGSMNTEAFF. V usage is TRBV6-1 and J usage is TRBJ1-1, with a weak D call TRBD1 (5 bases). The germline V gene has CDR1 MNHNS and CDR2 SASEGT. There are 15 residues in the CDR3. Trimming pared 2 bases from V and 0 bases from J, leaving 10 bases between.

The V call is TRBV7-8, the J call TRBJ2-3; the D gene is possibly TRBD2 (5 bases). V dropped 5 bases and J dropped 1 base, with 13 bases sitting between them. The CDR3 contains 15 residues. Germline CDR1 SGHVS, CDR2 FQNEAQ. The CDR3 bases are TGTGCCAGCAGCCCAGACTATTCTGGCACAGATACGCAGTATTTT. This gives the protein CASSPDYSGTDTQYF.

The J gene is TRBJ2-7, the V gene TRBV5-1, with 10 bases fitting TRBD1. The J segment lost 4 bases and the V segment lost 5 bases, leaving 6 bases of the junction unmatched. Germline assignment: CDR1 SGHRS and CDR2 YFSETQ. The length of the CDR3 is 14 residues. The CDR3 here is CASSERQGAYEQYF. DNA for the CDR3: TGCGCCAGCAGTGAAAGACAGGGGGCTTACGAGCAGTACTTC.

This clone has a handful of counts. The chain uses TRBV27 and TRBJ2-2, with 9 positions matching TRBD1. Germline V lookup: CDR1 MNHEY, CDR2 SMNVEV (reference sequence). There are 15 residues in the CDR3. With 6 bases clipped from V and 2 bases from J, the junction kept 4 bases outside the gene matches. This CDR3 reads CASRWTGANTGELFF. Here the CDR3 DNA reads TGTGCCAGCAGGTGGACAGGGGCTAACACCGGGGAGCTGTTTTTT.

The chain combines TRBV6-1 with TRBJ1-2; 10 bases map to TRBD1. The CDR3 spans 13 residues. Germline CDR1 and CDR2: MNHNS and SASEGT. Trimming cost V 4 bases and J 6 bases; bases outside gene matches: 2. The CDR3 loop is CASSVTGGNGYTF. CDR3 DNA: TGTGCCAGCAGTGTGACAGGGGGCAATGGCTACACCTTC.

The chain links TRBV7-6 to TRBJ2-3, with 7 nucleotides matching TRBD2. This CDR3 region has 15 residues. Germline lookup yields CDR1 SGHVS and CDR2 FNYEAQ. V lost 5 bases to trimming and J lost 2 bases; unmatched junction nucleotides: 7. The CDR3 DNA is TGTGCCAGCAGCCGGTCGGGGGGATCCACAGATACGCAGTATTTT. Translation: CASSRSGGSTDTQYF.

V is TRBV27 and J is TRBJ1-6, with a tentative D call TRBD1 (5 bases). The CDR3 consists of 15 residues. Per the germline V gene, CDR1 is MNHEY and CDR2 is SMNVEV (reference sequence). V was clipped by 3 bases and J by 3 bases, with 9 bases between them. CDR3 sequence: CASSFTGLYNSPLHF. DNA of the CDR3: TGTGCCAGCAGTTTTACGGGACTCTATAATTCACCCCTCCACTTT.